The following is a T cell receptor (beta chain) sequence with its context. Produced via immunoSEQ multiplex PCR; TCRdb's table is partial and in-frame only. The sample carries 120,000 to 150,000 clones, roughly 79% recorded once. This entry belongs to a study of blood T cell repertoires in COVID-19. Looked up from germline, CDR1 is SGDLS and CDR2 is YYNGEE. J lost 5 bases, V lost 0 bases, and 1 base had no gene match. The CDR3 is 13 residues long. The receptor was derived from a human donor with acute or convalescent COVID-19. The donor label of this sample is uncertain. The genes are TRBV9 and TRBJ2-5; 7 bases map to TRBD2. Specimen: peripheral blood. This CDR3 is CASSVGGGETQYF. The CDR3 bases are TGTGCCAGCAGCGTAGGGGGAGGGGAGACCCAGTACTTC.